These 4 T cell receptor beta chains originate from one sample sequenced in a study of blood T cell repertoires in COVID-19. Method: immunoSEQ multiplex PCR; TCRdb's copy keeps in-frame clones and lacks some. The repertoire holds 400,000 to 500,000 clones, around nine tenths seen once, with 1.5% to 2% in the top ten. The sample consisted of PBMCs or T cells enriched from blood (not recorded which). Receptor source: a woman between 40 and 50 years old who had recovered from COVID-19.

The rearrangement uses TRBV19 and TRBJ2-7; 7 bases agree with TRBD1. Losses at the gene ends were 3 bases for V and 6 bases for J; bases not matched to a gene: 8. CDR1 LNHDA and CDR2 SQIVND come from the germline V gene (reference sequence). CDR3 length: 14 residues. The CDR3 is CASSMGTDRGEQYF. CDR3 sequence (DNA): TGTGCCAGTAGTATGGGGACAGACAGAGGCGAGCAGTACTTC. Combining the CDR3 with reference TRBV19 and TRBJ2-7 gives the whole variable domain DGGITQSPKYLFRKEGQNVTLSCEQNLNHDAMYWYRQDPGQGLRLIYYSQIVNDFQKGDIAEGYSVSREKKESFPLTVTSAQKNPTAFYLCASSMGTDRGEQYFGPGTRLTVT.

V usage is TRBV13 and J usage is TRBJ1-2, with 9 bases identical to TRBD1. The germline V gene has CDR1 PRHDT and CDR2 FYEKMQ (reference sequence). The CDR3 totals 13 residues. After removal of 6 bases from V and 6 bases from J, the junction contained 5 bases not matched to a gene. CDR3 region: CASRQRQGDGYTF. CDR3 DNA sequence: TGTGCCAGCAGGCAACGACAGGGGGATGGCTACACCTTC.

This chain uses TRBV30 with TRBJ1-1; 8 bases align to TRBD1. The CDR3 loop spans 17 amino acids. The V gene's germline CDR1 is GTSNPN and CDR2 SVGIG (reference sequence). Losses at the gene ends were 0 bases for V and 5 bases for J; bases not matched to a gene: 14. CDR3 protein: CAWSVLRQGHRQTEAFF. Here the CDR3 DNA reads TGTGCCTGGAGTGTCCTAAGACAGGGGCATCGGCAAACTGAAGCTTTCTTT.

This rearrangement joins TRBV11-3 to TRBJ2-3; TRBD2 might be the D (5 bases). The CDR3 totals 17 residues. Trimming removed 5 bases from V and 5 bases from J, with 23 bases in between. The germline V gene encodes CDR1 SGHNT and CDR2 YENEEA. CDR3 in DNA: TGTGCCAGCAGCCCTAGCCTCGGGGTATCGGCGCGAGATACGCAGTATTTT. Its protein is CASSPSLGVSARDTQYF.